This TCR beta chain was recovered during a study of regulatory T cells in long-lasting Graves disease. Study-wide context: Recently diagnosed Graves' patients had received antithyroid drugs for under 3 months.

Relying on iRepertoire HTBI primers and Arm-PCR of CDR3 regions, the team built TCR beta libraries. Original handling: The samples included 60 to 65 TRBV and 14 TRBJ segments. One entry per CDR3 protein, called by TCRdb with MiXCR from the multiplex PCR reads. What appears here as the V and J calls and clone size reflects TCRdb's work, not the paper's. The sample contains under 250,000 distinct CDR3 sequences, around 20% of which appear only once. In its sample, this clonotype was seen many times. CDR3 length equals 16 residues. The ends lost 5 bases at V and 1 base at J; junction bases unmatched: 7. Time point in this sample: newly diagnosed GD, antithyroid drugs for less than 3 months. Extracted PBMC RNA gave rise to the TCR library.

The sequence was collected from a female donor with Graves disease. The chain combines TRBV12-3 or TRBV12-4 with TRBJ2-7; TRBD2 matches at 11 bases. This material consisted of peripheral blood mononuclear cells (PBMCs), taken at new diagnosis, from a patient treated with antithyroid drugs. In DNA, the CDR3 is TGTGCCAGCAGTCCGGGGGCTAGCGGGGGGTCCTACGAGCAGTACTTC. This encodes CASSPGASGGSYEQYF.